Shown below are 24 T cell receptor beta chains from a single sample sequenced in a study of regulatory T cells in long-lasting Graves disease. Time point specified: newly diagnosed GD, antithyroid drugs for less than 3 months. The TCR library was made from RNA that had been extracted from PBMCs in TRIzol. The TCR beta library used iRepertoire HTBI primers with Arm-PCR amplification of CDR3. In TCRdb, the multiplex PCR reads were re-called with MiXCR into one record per CDR3 protein. The sample comprises about half a million distinct CDR3 sequences, around 12% of which are singletons, and around 9.3% rests with the top ten. A further study also used this sample, focusing on T cells in Graves' hyperthyroidism and ophthalmopathy.

This specimen consisted of peripheral blood mononuclear cells (PBMCs), obtained at new diagnosis, from a patient treated with antithyroid drugs. These receptors came from a woman aged 25 to 39 with Graves disease.

This chain joins TRBV6-1 and TRBJ1-6; no clear D. The CDR3 is 17 amino acids. The V end was cut by 5 bases, the J end by 0 bases, with 14 bases between. Germline V gives CDR1 MNHNS, CDR2 SASEGT. CDR3 loop: CASSRAGMSSYNSPLHF. The CDR3 bases are TGTGCCAGCAGTCGGGCGGGGATGAGCTCCTATAATTCACCCCTCCACTTT.

This clonotype was observed many times. The chain uses TRBV19 and TRBJ1-3, with a possible D match to TRBD1 (5 bases). Trimming stripped 7 bases from V and 2 bases from J, with 12 bases between. Per germline, CDR1 LNHDA and CDR2 SQIVND (reference sequence). This CDR3 is 14 amino acids long. The CDR3 sequence is CASKKGYAGNTIYF. The CDR3 coding sequence is TGTGCCAGTAAAAAGGGGTACGCTGGAAACACCATATATTTT.

The chain carries TRBV7-8 and TRBJ2-3, with no clear D. V lost 2 bases and J 3 bases, leaving 9 bases between the germline ends. CDR1 is SGHVS, CDR2 FQNEAQ, per germline. CDR3 length: 14 residues. The DNA of the CDR3 is TGTGCCAGCAGCTTAAGTCCCGCGACAGATACGCAGTATTTT. This translates into CASSLSPATDTQYF. The complete variable domain, with remaining parts taken from reference TRBV7-8 and TRBJ2-3, reads GAGVSQSPRYKVAKRGQDVALRCDPISGHVSLFWYQQALGQGPEFLTYFQNEAQLDKSGLPSDRFFAERPEGSVSTLKIQRTQQEDSAVYLCASSLSPATDTQYFGPGTRLTVL.

In this sample, this clonotype turned up many times. The chain employs TRBV28 and TRBJ2-5, with D possibly matching TRBD1 (5 bases). Germline CDR1 is MDHEN and CDR2 is SYDVKM. The CDR3 is made up of 16 amino acids. Trimming pared 1 base from V and 3 bases from J, leaving 15 bases between. DNA of the CDR3: TGTGCCAGCAGTTTATTTCGTCCAGGGCCAGAAGAGACCCAGTACTTC. Its translation: CASSLFRPGPEETQYF.

This clonotype was found many times. The V gene is TRBV7-3, the J gene TRBJ2-5; weak D call: TRBD2 (6 bases). The CDR3 has 13 residues. Trimming took 1 base from V and 6 from J, leaving 9 bases between them. From germline, CDR1 is SGHTA and CDR2 FQGTGA. The CDR3 sequence is CASSLMEGQTQYF. The CDR3 DNA reads as TGTGCCAGCAGCTTAATGGAGGGACAGACCCAGTACTTC. Using reference TRBV7-3 and TRBJ2-5 for the parts outside the CDR3, the full variable domain is GAGVSQTPSNKVTEKGKYVELRCDPISGHTALYWYRQSLGQGPEFLIYFQGTGAADDSGLPNDRFFAVRPEGSVSTLKIQRTERGDSAVYLCASSLMEGQTQYFGPGTRLLVL.

This clonotype was seen ten or more times. The J gene is TRBJ2-1, the V gene TRBV11-2; D not resolved. The CDR3 is made up of 13 amino acids. Per germline, CDR1 SGHAT and CDR2 FQNNGV. The V end was cut by 0 bases, the J end by 4 bases, with 4 bases between. DNA of the CDR3: TGTGCCAGCAGCTTAGAACTTTACAATGAGCAGTTCTTC. Encoded protein: CASSLELYNEQFF.

This clonotype was seen many times. V is TRBV27 and J is TRBJ2-7; D is possibly TRBD2 (5 bases). Looked up from germline, CDR1 is MNHEY and CDR2 is SMNVEV (reference sequence). Between the trimmed V and J ends, which lost 3 bases and 4 bases, there was a span of 13 bases. The CDR3 runs 14 residues. Here the CDR3 DNA reads TGTGCCAGCAGTTTGACCGGAGAGGGTTACGAGCAGTACTTC. It encodes CASSLTGEGYEQYF.

As for this clonotype: A much larger clone is a single base away; this may be a read error. Since the CDR3 does not end with the conserved phenylalanine or tryptophan, this likely comes from a read error. The chain employs TRBV7-9 and TRBJ1-2, with TRBD1 matching over 9 bases. The CDR3 consists of 14 residues. V lost 2 bases to trimming and J lost 8 bases; unmatched junction nucleotides: 6. Germline V lookup: CDR1 SEHNR, CDR2 FQNEAQ (reference sequence). The CDR3: CASSLTGGAGGYTL. The CDR3 DNA sequence: TGTGCCAGCAGCTTAACAGGGGGCGCGGGAGGCTACACCTTG.

This clonotype was counted ten times or more. This chain links TRBV19 with TRBJ2-5, with D unresolved. CDR1 is LNHDA, CDR2 SQIVND, per germline (reference sequence). The V gene lost 7 bases and the J gene lost 3 bases, with 15 bases spanning the gap. The CDR3 loop spans 14 amino acids. CDR3 sequence (DNA): TGTGCCAGTAAGGCGGTCGGCAGTGAAGAGACCCAGTACTTC. It yields the protein CASKAVGSEETQYF.

Details on this clonotype: It may be a read error: a sequence one base away is much more abundant. The genes are TRBV28 and TRBJ2-7, with 13 positions matching TRBD2. The CDR3 is 16 residues long. In germline, CDR1 is MDHEN, CDR2 SYDVKM. V was pared by 7 bases and J by 6 bases, with 12 bases of the junction left unmatched. The CDR3 nucleotides read TGTGCCAGCACACCGACTAGCGGGAGGACCAGCCTCGAGCAGTACTTC. Its translation: CASTPTSGRTSLEQYF.

At least ten counts were recorded for this clonotype. CDR3 loop: CASSIIPQGGETQYF. DNA of the CDR3: TGTGCCAGTAGTATTATCCCACAGGGAGGAGAGACCCAGTACTTC. This rearrangement joins TRBV19 to TRBJ2-5; D is perhaps TRBD1 or TRBD2 (6 bases each). From germline, CDR1 is LNHDA and CDR2 SQIVND (reference sequence). The CDR3 is made up of 15 amino acids. The germline V and J ends were trimmed by 3 bases and 4 bases, with 15 bases remaining between them.

In its sample, this clonotype was seen many times. The CDR3 sequence: CAWSTGEGQFF. The CDR3 coding sequence is TGTGCCTGGAGTACGGGGGAAGGTCAGTTCTTC. The chain joins TRBV30 to TRBJ2-1; maybe TRBD2 (6 bases). The V and J ends lost 2 bases and 13 bases respectively, with 12 bases between them. In germline, CDR1 is GTSNPN, CDR2 SVGIG (reference sequence). This CDR3 has 11 amino acids.

In the case of this clonotype: This clone may be a read error of a much larger clone one base away. This chain joins TRBV5-4 and TRBJ2-5, with D unclear. There are 18 residues in the CDR3. Germline V lookup: CDR1 SGHNT, CDR2 YYREEE (reference sequence). V lost 1 base to trimming and J lost 4 bases, with 23 bases between them. The CDR3: CASSLFRARVSYRETQYF. The CDR3 DNA is TGTGCCAGCAGCTTGTTCCGAGCGCGAGTGAGTTACCGAGAGACCCAGTACTTC.

In its sample, this clonotype was seen many times. The chain combines TRBV24-1 with TRBJ2-1, with a tentative D call TRBD2 (6 bases). Trimming removed 4 bases from V and 8 bases from J, with 11 bases in between. The length of the CDR3 is 13 residues. The V gene's germline CDR1 is KGHDR and CDR2 SFDVKD. The CDR3 sequence: CATSDTSIDEQFF. The CDR3 nucleotides are TGTGCCACCAGTGACACTAGCATAGATGAGCAGTTCTTC.

The rearrangement uses TRBV12-3 or TRBV12-4 and TRBJ1-6, with D hard to call. This CDR3 comprises 14 residues. Trimming cost V 3 bases and J 7 bases, with 10 bases left between them. The CDR3, as DNA: TGTGCCAGCAGTTTTTTGTTTGGGAATTCACCCCTCCACTTT. Protein: CASSFLFGNSPLHF.

This clonotype was detected ten times or more. The chain links TRBV12-3 or TRBV12-4 to TRBJ2-3; possibly TRBD2 for D (5 bases). Trimming took off 5 bases at V and 1 base at J, with 13 bases between the two ends. The CDR3 is 15 amino acids. CDR3 bases: TGTGCCAGCAGTCCGAGGGTCTTGGGCACAGATACGCAGTATTTT. Translating it yields CASSPRVLGTDTQYF.

There are many counts of this clonotype. The gene calls are TRBV27 and TRBJ2-2, with 9 positions matching TRBD2. The CDR3 totals 16 residues. Germline assignment: CDR1 MNHEY and CDR2 SMNVEV (reference sequence). J lost 3 bases, V lost 6 bases, and 8 bases had no gene match. The CDR3 nucleotides read TGTGCCAGCAGGGATGGACTAGCGAGGGACACCGGGGAGCTGTTTTTT. This sequence encodes CASRDGLARDTGELFF.

This clonotype showed up many times. The V gene is TRBV20-1, the J gene TRBJ2-7, with TRBD2 identical over 7 bases. This CDR3 spans 13 amino acids. Germline V gene sequence: CDR1 DFQATT, CDR2 SNEGSKA (reference sequence). V lost 4 bases, J lost 2 bases, and 5 bases stayed unmatched. The CDR3 coding sequence is TGCAGTGCTATTCCAGCGGGGACCTACGAGCAGTACTTC. Residues: CSAIPAGTYEQYF.

This clonotype was seen ten or more times. The chain joins TRBV12-3 or TRBV12-4 to TRBJ2-7, with D maybe TRBD1 (5 bases). The CDR3 loop spans 14 amino acids. V lost 8 bases, J lost 4 bases, and 18 bases lay in between. The CDR3 spells CASRHAGRAYEQYF. CDR3 in DNA: TGTGCCAGCCGACACGCAGGGCGCGCGTACGAGCAGTACTTC.

In this sample, this clonotype turned up many times. The chain is built from TRBV28 and TRBJ1-4, with D tentatively TRBD1 (6 bases). CDR3 length equals 16 residues. CDR1 is MDHEN, CDR2 SYDVKM, per germline. V lost 5 bases and J 8 bases, leaving 21 bases between the germline ends. CDR3 amino acids: CASSRPLGGTAEKLFF. In DNA form, the CDR3 reads TGTGCCAGCAGTCGACCATTAGGGGGTACCGCCGAAAAACTGTTTTTT.

This clonotype was seen repeatedly, ten times or more. The chain has TRBV2 and TRBJ1-3; possible D gene TRBD1, 5 bases. V dropped 5 bases and J dropped 4 bases, with 15 bases sitting between them. CDR3 size: 15 residues. CDR1 is SNHLY, CDR2 FYNNEI, per germline. CDR3 sequence reads: CASSRDLSSGNTIYF. CDR3 DNA: TGTGCCAGCAGTAGGGACTTATCCTCCGGAAACACCATATATTTT.

The chain employs TRBV27 and TRBJ1-4; 11 bases align to TRBD1. Germline V gives CDR1 MNHEY, CDR2 SMNVEV (reference sequence). V was clipped by 6 bases and J by 9 bases; unmatched bases: 15. CDR3 length: 17 residues. The CDR3 loop reads CASSSFQDGTGGKKLFF. CDR3 coding DNA: TGTGCCAGCAGCTCCTTTCAGGATGGGACAGGGGGAAAAAAACTGTTTTTT.

V is TRBV18 and J is TRBJ2-5; no definite D call. The V end lost 2 bases, the J end lost 2 bases, and 12 bases lay between the germline ends. The CDR3 contains 15 residues. The germline CDR1 and CDR2 sequences are KGHSH and LQKENI. The CDR3 loop is CASSPIGIGQETQYF. The CDR3, as DNA: TGTGCCAGCTCACCAATAGGAATTGGACAAGAGACCCAGTACTTC.

The chain has TRBV6-2 or TRBV6-3 and TRBJ1-4, with D maybe TRBD1 (5 bases). V was shortened by 0 bases and J by 0 bases, with 17 bases between the two germline ends. Germline loops: CDR1 MNHEY, CDR2 SVGEGT. This CDR3 is 19 amino acids long. CDR3 nucleotides: TGTGCCAGCAGTTACTCGCCCAACAGGCTCGGAACAACTAATGAAAAACTGTTTTTT. This codes for CASSYSPNRLGTTNEKLFF.